What follows are 3 T cell receptor beta chains derived from one specimen sequenced in a study of blood T cell repertoires in COVID-19. Libraries were prepared by immunoSEQ multiplex PCR; TCRdb keeps only in-frame clonotypes and omits some of them. The sample holds over 80,000 clones; about 90% are singletons and the top ten take just under 20%. The sequenced material came from peripheral blood. The receptors shown here come from a human donor in a cohort sampled during active COVID-19.

The chain carries TRBV9 and TRBJ2-7; D gene ambiguous. CDR1 is SGDLS, CDR2 YYNGEE, per germline. The length of the CDR3 is 15 residues. V lost 4 bases and J 4 bases, leaving 18 bases between the germline ends. The CDR3 bases are TGTGCCAGCAGCCCTGGGCACTCCTCCTCTTACGAGCAGTACTTC. Protein product: CASSPGHSSSYEQYF.

The genes are TRBV7-3 and TRBJ2-6; D might be TRBD2 (5 bases). V shed 5 bases and J shed 2 bases, with 7 bases lying between them. Germline CDR1 SGHTA, CDR2 FQGTGA. CDR3 length: 14 residues. The CDR3 bases are TGTGCCAGCAGCCCCGGGACTGGGGCCAACGTCCTGACTTTC. Translating it yields CASSPGTGANVLTF.

The chain joins TRBV19 to TRBJ1-1; 10 nucleotides align to TRBD1. CDR1 and CDR2 from the germline V gene are LNHDA and SQIVND (reference sequence). The CDR3 covers 15 residues. V dropped 6 bases and J dropped 7; count of bases not matched to a gene: 11. The CDR3 loop reads CASRTRQGAGDEAFF. The CDR3 DNA sequence: TGTGCCAGTAGAACAAGACAGGGGGCGGGGGATGAAGCTTTCTTT.